The rows below give T cell receptor beta chains drawn from one sample of a study of radiotherapy plus CTLA-4 blockade in lung cancer. Method: immunoSEQ multiplex PCR; TCRdb's copy keeps in-frame clones and lacks some. Of tens of thousands of clones in the sample, over 75% were seen once. The sequences come from peripheral blood, collected from a patient treated with radiotherapy plus ipilimumab. All receptors derive from a human donor with non-small cell lung cancer whose response to radiotherapy plus ipilimumab could not be evaluated. Each CDR3 is given with its conserved first and last residue. The D gene is left open where the match is weak. Some rows have no size entry. The others give once, few or many, or a class for an expanded clone.

clone size | J gene | V gene | D gene | CDR3 protein | CDR3 DNA
. | TRBJ1-2 | TRBV28 | . | CASSPGAGNYGYTF | TGTGCCAGCAGTCCAGGGGCAGGGAACTATGGCTACACCTTC
. | TRBJ2-1 | TRBV21-1 | . | CASSNPTLRASQPRLDSYNEQFF | TGTGCCAGCAGCAACCCCACCCTACGCGCGTCCCAACCCCGACTAGACTCCTACAATGAGCAGTTCTTC
. | TRBJ2-7 | TRBV6-6 | TRBD2 | CASRLTSGQTYEQYF | TGTGCCAGCAGGCTTACTAGCGGACAAACCTACGAGCAGTACTTC
. | TRBJ1-2 | TRBV7-2 | TRBD1 | CASSSRDRVGYTF | TGTGCCAGCAGTTCCCGGGACAGGGTTGGCTACACCTTC
few | TRBJ2-7 | TRBV28 | . | CASRGQYEQYF | TGTGCCAGCAGAGGACAGTACGAGCAGTACTTC
. | TRBJ1-2 | TRBV5-4 | . | CASSLEAGIYGYTF | TGTGCCAGCAGCTTGGAGGCAGGGATCTATGGCTACACCTTC
once | TRBJ2-2 | TRBV5-5 | TRBD1 | CASSQIPGQGPGELFF | TGTGCCAGCAGCCAGATACCGGGACAGGGACCCGGGGAGCTGTTTTTT
. | TRBJ1-4 | TRBV5-5 | TRBD1 | CASSPQGRDEKLFF | TGTGCCAGCAGCCCACAGGGGCGGGATGAAAAACTGTTTTTT
. | TRBJ2-1 | TRBV15 | TRBD2 | CATSRTSDVSYNEQFF | TGTGCCACCAGCAGAACTAGCGATGTCTCCTACAATGAGCAGTTCTTC
. | TRBJ2-2 | TRBV7-2 | TRBD2 | CASSFLAGEAGELFF | TGTGCCAGCAGCTTTCTAGCGGGAGAGGCCGGGGAGCTGTTTTTT
. | TRBJ2-1 | TRBV27 | . | CASSLSGDFLNEQFF | TGTGCCAGCAGTTTGTCGGGGGATTTCCTCAATGAGCAGTTCTTC
once | TRBJ1-3 | TRBV30 | . | CAWKGVGNTIYF | TGTGCCTGGAAAGGGGTCGGAAACACCATATATTTT
. | TRBJ2-1 | TRBV7-2 | TRBD1 | CASSLGSRQGGYNEQFF | TGTGCCAGCAGCTTAGGATCCCGACAGGGGGGATACAATGAGCAGTTCTTC
. | TRBJ2-3 | TRBV4-3 | TRBD1 | CASSLGTGNTDTQYF | TGCGCCAGCAGCCTCGGGACAGGGAACACAGATACGCAGTATTTT
. | TRBJ2-5 | TRBV25-1 | TRBD1 | CASSEETGGAKTQYF | TGTGCCAGCAGTGAAGAAACAGGGGGCGCGAAGACCCAGTACTTC
. | TRBJ2-1 | TRBV7-6 | TRBD2 | CASSDSSGGYNEQFF | TGTGCCAGCAGCGATTCTAGCGGTGGGTACAATGAGCAGTTCTTC
. | TRBJ2-7 | TRBV6-1 | . | CASSETPGQFYEQYF | TGTGCCAGCAGTGAAACACCGGGACAATTCTACGAGCAGTACTTC
. | TRBJ2-7 | TRBV6-6 | . | CASSLGGTVYYEQYF | TGTGCCAGCAGCCTAGGGGGAACTGTCTACTATGAGCAGTACTTC
. | TRBJ1-5 | TRBV10-3 | . | CAISESGQGNQPQHF | TGTGCCATCAGTGAGTCGGGGCAGGGCAATCAGCCCCAGCATTTT
. | TRBJ1-5 | TRBV10-3 | . | CAISPDPRNQPQHF | TGTGCCATCAGTCCGGATCCCAGGAATCAGCCCCAGCATTTT
. | TRBJ1-1 | TRBV19 | TRBD1 | CASRSLTGGSEAFF | TGTGCCAGTAGATCCTTGACAGGGGGGAGTGAAGCTTTCTTT
. | TRBJ1-4 | TRBV5-6 | . | CASSLDQGGEKLFF | TGTGCCAGCAGCTTGGATCAGGGTGGGGAAAAACTGTTTTTT
once | TRBJ1-2 | TRBV10-2 | TRBD1 | CASSTGTDYGYTF | TGCGCCAGTTCGACAGGGACCGACTATGGCTACACCTTC
. | TRBJ1-4 | TRBV5-4 | . | CASSSGRGNEKLFF | TGTGCCAGCAGCTCGGGTCGGGGGAATGAAAAACTGTTTTTT
. | TRBJ2-3 | TRBV5-1 | . | CASSEDSSSTDTQYF | TGCGCCAGCAGCGAGGACTCATCTAGCACAGATACGCAGTATTTT
. | TRBJ1-2 | TRBV5-6 | . | CASNLGQNYGYTF | TGTGCCAGCAACCTAGGACAGAACTATGGCTACACCTTC
. | TRBJ2-5 | TRBV5-4 | TRBD2 | CASSPQRELETQYF | TGTGCCAGCAGCCCACAGCGGGAGCTGGAGACCCAGTACTTC
. | TRBJ1-2 | TRBV19 | . | CASSRDRRYGYTF | TGTGCCAGTAGCAGAGACAGGAGATATGGCTACACCTTC
. | TRBJ2-7 | TRBV7-2 | TRBD2 | CASSPLPGLAGGPGEQYF | TGTGCCAGCAGCCCATTGCCGGGACTAGCGGGGGGGCCGGGAGAGCAGTACTTC
. | TRBJ2-3 | TRBV7-2 | . | CASSSSTDTQYF | TGTGCCAGCAGCTCTAGCACAGATACGCAGTATTTT
. | TRBJ1-2 | TRBV5-4 | TRBD1 | CASRRTGGPPSGYTF | TGTGCCAGCAGGAGGACAGGGGGCCCCCCGAGTGGCTACACCTTC
. | TRBJ1-5 | TRBV10-1 | TRBD1 | CATKGVRGTGGRVDQPQHF | TGCGCCACCAAGGGGGTCCGCGGGACAGGAGGACGGGTGGATCAGCCCCAGCATTTT
. | TRBJ2-1 | TRBV4-1 | . | CASSQALGQAVDEQFF | TGCGCCAGCAGCCAAGCGTTGGGTCAGGCTGTCGATGAGCAGTTCTTC
. | TRBJ1-6 | TRBV19 | TRBD1 | CASSSQGAAASPLHF | TGTGCCAGTAGTTCTCAGGGGGCTGCGGCTTCGCCCCTCCACTTT
. | TRBJ1-1 | TRBV5-1 | TRBD1 | CASSLGGTDRNTEAFF | TGCGCCAGCAGCTTGGGAGGGACAGACCGGAACACTGAAGCTTTCTTT
. | TRBJ1-2 | TRBV27 | . | CASSISGQSGYGYTF | TGTGCCAGCAGTATATCCGGACAGTCGGGCTATGGCTACACCTTC
. | TRBJ2-3 | TRBV5-4 | TRBD2 | CASTEKKTSADTQYF | TGTGCCAGCACCGAAAAGAAGACTAGCGCCGATACGCAGTATTTT
. | TRBJ2-1 | TRBV5-1 | TRBD1 | CASSGGQGWDEQFF | TGCGCCAGCAGCGGAGGACAGGGATGGGATGAGCAGTTCTTC
. | TRBJ1-2 | TRBV6-1 | . | CASSDHRAYYGYTF | TGTGCCAGCAGTGATCACAGGGCTTACTATGGCTACACCTTC
. | TRBJ2-7 | TRBV23-1 | . | CASSPLKRVPDF | TGCGCCAGCAGTCCCCTTAAACGAGTCCCCGACTTC